One sample yielded the 28 T cell receptor beta chains listed below, sequenced in a study of CD8 T cells in ankylosing spondylitis. MiXCR was run by TCRdb on the 5' RACE reads, yielding one entry per CDR3 protein. Of some 840,000 distinct CDR3 sequences listed, 12% are singletons. Points from the study as a whole: About 8 highly homologous variants made up a TCR beta motif, and this motif appeared characteristic of ankylosing spondylitis blood.

No antigens are known for them. Material for sequencing was blood, either unsorted or a sorted T cell fraction (not recorded which). The receptors were sampled from a male donor with ankylosing spondylitis.

Points on this clonotype: Sequence at one end of the junction differs from germline and may be a read error. The chain recombines TRBV18 with TRBJ2-5, with TRBD2 identical over 8 bases. The V gene's germline CDR1 is KGHSH and CDR2 LQKENI. The CDR3 is 16 residues long. The CDR3 region has the DNA TGTTCCAGCTCCCCTTCCCTCGCGGGGGGACAAGAGACCCAGTACTTC. This encodes CSSSPSLAGGQETQYF.

This clonotype was picked up a small number of times. The chain couples TRBV7-3 to TRBJ2-3; D ambiguous. Trimming left V 2 bases short and J 6 bases short, with 15 bases between. The germline CDR1 and CDR2 sequences are SGHTA and FQGTGA. This CDR3 is built from 15 residues. The CDR3, as DNA: TGTGCCAGCAGCTTACAAGGGCACCTTGGGGATACGCAGTATTTT. It yields the protein CASSLQGHLGDTQYF.

This clonotype was seen ten or more times. This chain links TRBV5-6 with TRBJ2-5, with D possibly TRBD1 on 6 matching bases. The CDR3 loop spans 13 amino acids. The germline CDR1 and CDR2 sequences are SGHDT and YYEEEE. Trimming shortened V by 4 bases and J by 2 bases, and 9 bases separated the two germline ends. CDR3 loop: CASSAGVQETQYF. The CDR3 region has the DNA TGTGCCAGCAGCGCAGGGGTACAAGAGACCCAGTACTTC.

This clonotype was observed many times. J is TRBJ2-2 and V is TRBV7-3, with D perhaps matching TRBD1 or TRBD2 (5 bases each). CDR1 SGHTA and CDR2 FQGTGA come from the germline V gene. V was clipped by 4 bases and J by 4 bases, with 7 bases between them. CDR3 length: 13 amino acids. CDR3 sequence (DNA): TGTGCCAGCAGCTCAGGGAGCACCGGGGAGCTGTTTTTT. As protein: CASSSGSTGELFF.

The chain joins TRBV20-1 to TRBJ2-3; 12 nucleotides align to TRBD2. Germline V gene data show CDR1 as DFQATT and CDR2 as SNEGSKA (reference sequence). The CDR3 loop spans 14 amino acids. Unmatched junction bases numbered 7, after V lost 6 bases and J lost 6 bases. This CDR3 reads CSASSGRAGDTQYF. CDR3 coding DNA: TGCAGTGCCTCTAGCGGGAGGGCCGGGGATACGCAGTATTTT.

The rearrangement uses TRBV7-7 and TRBJ2-6; a possible D gene is TRBD1 (6 bases). This CDR3 has 20 residues. Germline assignment: CDR1 SSHAT and CDR2 FNYEAQ (reference sequence). CDR3 residues: CATGQSRLHFPSSGANVLTF. In DNA form, the CDR3 reads TGTGCTACCGGACAGTCCAGACTCCACTTCCCATCCTCTGGGGCCAACGTCCTGACTTTC.

This clonotype was seen repeatedly, ten times or more. This chain joins TRBV29-1 and TRBJ1-2, with D perhaps TRBD1 (5 bases). Germline CDR1 is SQVTM and CDR2 is ANQGSEA. CDR3 size: 16 residues. The germline V and J ends were trimmed by 7 bases and 7 bases, with 28 bases remaining between them. The CDR3 sequence: CSASALLAGPDLGYTF. CDR3 coding DNA: TGCAGCGCAAGTGCCCTTTTGGCAGGGCCGGACCTTGGCTACACCTTC. Full variable domain (rest looked up from reference TRBV29-1 and TRBJ1-2): SAVISQKPSRDICQRGTSLTIQCQVDSQVTMMFWYRQQPGQSLTLIATANQGSEATYESGFVIDKFPISRPNLTFSTLTVSNMSPEDSSIYLCSASALLAGPDLGYTFGSGTRLTVV.

This clonotype was seen more than once but under ten times. The chain carries TRBV3-1 and TRBJ1-2; possibly TRBD1 for D (6 bases). Germline V gives CDR1 LGHDT, CDR2 YNNKEL (reference sequence). The ends were cut back, 2 bases at V and 4 bases at J, with 17 bases in the middle. This CDR3 spans 16 amino acids. The CDR3 is CASSQTPDSKPYGYTF. Here the CDR3 DNA reads TGTGCCAGCAGCCAAACCCCGGACAGCAAGCCCTATGGCTACACCTTC.

This rearrangement joins TRBV5-1 to TRBJ2-7, with D unresolved. Germline assignment: CDR1 SGHRS and CDR2 YFSETQ. V was shortened by 5 bases and J by 2 bases, with 8 bases between the two germline ends. CDR3 length: 12 residues. CDR3 loop: CASRNGTYEQYF. The CDR3 DNA is TGCGCCAGCAGGAACGGCACCTACGAGCAGTACTTC.

This sequence joins TRBV6-5 and TRBJ2-7, with a weak D call TRBD1 (5 bases). CDR3 length: 13 amino acids. The V gene lost 3 bases and the J gene lost 6 bases, with 12 bases spanning the gap. CDR1 and CDR2 (germline): MNHEY, SVGAGI. The CDR3 sequence is CASSYKQGSEQYF. DNA for the CDR3: TGTGCCAGCAGTTATAAGCAGGGAAGCGAGCAGTACTTC.

The V gene is TRBV7-8, the J gene TRBJ2-1; no clear D gene. This CDR3 region has 13 residues. Germline V gives CDR1 SGHVS, CDR2 FQNEAQ. The ends were cut back, 8 bases at V and 0 bases at J, with 8 bases in the middle. Here the CDR3 DNA reads TGTGCCAGCGGTGGGCCCTCCTACAATGAGCAGTTCTTC. It encodes CASGGPSYNEQFF.

This clonotype appeared many times. The rearrangement joins TRBV4-2 to TRBJ2-1; D unresolved. Germline V gene sequence: CDR1 LGHNA, CDR2 YNFKEQ. The length of the CDR3 is 15 residues. Trimming pared 1 base from V and 7 bases from J, leaving 14 bases between. The CDR3 DNA sequence: TGTGCCAGCAGCCAAGCCCCTAATACGGGTAATGAGCAGTTCTTC. Translating it yields CASSQAPNTGNEQFF.

The chain has TRBV25-1 and TRBJ1-1; D is possibly TRBD1 (6 bases). CDR1 is MGHDK and CDR2 is SYGVNS in the germline V gene. The CDR3 totals 16 residues. The V and J ends lost 4 bases and 5 bases respectively, with 20 bases between them. CDR3 amino acids: CASSALAGSTGTEAFF. The CDR3 DNA reads as TGTGCCAGCAGTGCTCTGGCGGGCAGTACAGGGACTGAAGCTTTCTTT.

V gene TRBV9 combines with J gene TRBJ1-6; D not certain. The CDR3 consists of 14 residues. CDR1 is SGDLS and CDR2 is YYNGEE in the germline V gene. Trimming stripped 3 bases from V and 9 bases from J, with 13 bases between. CDR3 protein: CASSATPYGSPLHF. The CDR3 DNA sequence: TGTGCCAGCAGCGCGACACCCTATGGTTCACCCCTCCACTTT.

This clonotype has at least ten counts. V usage is TRBV29-1 and J usage is TRBJ1-2; maybe TRBD1 (6 bases). This CDR3 is 14 amino acids long. Germline V gives CDR1 SQVTM, CDR2 ANQGSEA. Trimming left V 5 bases short and J 6 bases short, with 19 bases between. In DNA, the CDR3 is TGCAGCGTTTCCCCCACAGGGCCGGGGGATGGCTACACCTTC. It specifies CSVSPTGPGDGYTF.

In this sample, this clonotype turned up a few times. The V gene is TRBV6-5, the J gene TRBJ2-2, with D maybe TRBD2 (5 bases). Looked up from germline, CDR1 is MNHEY and CDR2 is SVGAGI. CDR3 length: 11 amino acids. V gave up 8 bases and J gave up 6 bases, with 7 bases separating them. Here the CDR3 DNA reads TGTGCCAGCGCGAGGGCCGGGGAGCTGTTTTTT. This translates into CASARAGELFF.

The DNA of the CDR3 is TGTGCCAGCAGTATAAGGCAGTACAATGAGCAGTTCTTC. Translation: CASSIRQYNEQFF. The chain carries TRBV27 and TRBJ2-1, with D unclear. In germline, CDR1 is MNHEY, CDR2 SMNVEV (reference sequence). Trimming removed 5 bases from V and 4 bases from J, with 9 bases in between. The CDR3 has 13 amino acids.

This clonotype has a count of ten or more. The chain joins TRBV29-1 to TRBJ2-3; D gene unclear. From germline, CDR1 is SQVTM and CDR2 ANQGSEA. V was shortened by 5 bases and J by 2 bases, with 8 bases between the two germline ends. CDR3 size: 12 residues. The CDR3 DNA follows: TGCAGCGTTCGAGAATTCACAGATACGCAGTATTTT. This sequence encodes CSVREFTDTQYF.

The CDR3, as DNA: TGTGCCAGCAGTCGACAGGTCTCATACACCATATATTTT. Its translation: CASSRQVSYTIYF. This chain uses TRBV5-6 with TRBJ1-3; perhaps TRBD1 as D (6 bases). Germline lookup yields CDR1 SGHDT and CDR2 YYEEEE. The CDR3 has 13 amino acids. V gave up 5 bases and J gave up 8 bases, with 14 bases separating them. Full variable domain (remainder filled in from reference TRBV5-6 and TRBJ1-3): DAGVTQSPTHLIKTRGQQVTLRCSPKSGHDTVSWYQQALGQGPQFIFQYYEEEERQRGNFPDRFSGHQFPNYSSELNVNALLLGDSALYLCASSRQVSYTIYFGEGSWLTVV.

The chain combines TRBV24-1 with TRBJ1-2; TRBD1 is a possible D gene (6 bases). The length of the CDR3 is 13 residues. Looked up from germline, CDR1 is KGHDR and CDR2 is SFDVKD. V shed 6 bases and J shed 3 bases, with 10 bases lying between them. This CDR3 reads CATSQGPYYGYTF. The CDR3 nucleotides are TGTGCCACCAGTCAGGGGCCTTACTATGGCTACACCTTC.

In its sample, this clonotype was seen many times. The chain has TRBV12-3 or TRBV12-4 and TRBJ2-3; 7 bases fit TRBD1. This CDR3 spans 14 amino acids. V lost 4 bases to trimming and J lost 6 bases; unmatched junction nucleotides: 7. The CDR3 sequence: CASSYRGAWDTQYF. CDR3 bases: TGTGCCAGCAGTTACAGGGGCGCATGGGATACGCAGTATTTT.

V gene TRBV5-1 combines with J gene TRBJ2-7; TRBD1 is a possible D gene (7 bases). Between the trimmed V and J ends, which lost 4 bases and 1 base, there was a span of 12 bases. CDR1 SGHRS and CDR2 YFSETQ come from the germline V gene. The CDR3 sequence is 14 residues long. The CDR3, as DNA: TGCGCCAGCAGCCAGGGGGGACCTTCCTACGAGCAGTACTTC. Protein sequence: CASSQGGPSYEQYF.

This clonotype was observed a handful of times. V is TRBV7-2 and J is TRBJ1-1, with unresolved D. This CDR3 comprises 14 residues. Germline V gene lookup returns CDR1 SGHTA and CDR2 FQGNSA. With 2 bases removed from V and 1 base from J, the gap between germline ends came to 8 bases. CDR3 sequence reads: CASSLQRANTEAFF. The CDR3 bases are TGTGCCAGCAGCTTACAACGGGCGAACACTGAAGCTTTCTTT. Supplemented by reference TRBV7-2 and TRBJ1-1, the full variable domain reads GAGVSQSPSNKVTEKGKDVELRCDPISGHTALYWYRQSLGQGLEFLIYFQGNSAPDKSGLPSDRFSAERTGGSVSTLTIQRTQQEDSAVYLCASSLQRANTEAFFGQGTRLTVV.

This clonotype was seen just once. The junction departs from germline at one end; a sequencing error may be responsible. The chain is built from TRBV5-1 and TRBJ2-1; weak D call: TRBD2 (5 bases). The CDR3 is 16 residues long. Germline-derived CDR1 and CDR2 are SGHRS and YFSETQ. The CDR3 nucleotides are TGCCCCAGCAGTTACCCCCCATACGGAGGTGACAATGAGCAGTTCTTC. Translating it yields CPSSYPPYGGDNEQFF. Full variable domain (outside the CDR3, taken from reference TRBV5-1 and TRBJ2-1): KAGVTQTPRYLIKTRGQQVTLSCSPISGHRSVSWYQQTPGQGLQFLFEYFSETQRNKGNFPGRFSGRQFSNSRSEMNVSTLELGDSALYLCPSSYPPYGGDNEQFFGPGTRLTVL.

V is TRBV4-2 and J is TRBJ1-6; D is undetermined. The CDR3 consists of 17 residues. Trimming pared 0 bases from V and 7 bases from J, leaving 16 bases between. Germline CDR1 reads LGHNA; CDR2 reads YNFKEQ. CDR3 sequence reads: CASSQDFQQNVNSPLHF. The CDR3 DNA follows: TGTGCCAGCAGCCAAGATTTTCAACAGAACGTGAATTCACCCCTCCACTTT.

V is TRBV20-1 and J is TRBJ1-1, with 11 bases lining up with TRBD1. This CDR3 contains 13 residues. Germline assignment: CDR1 DFQATT and CDR2 SNEGSKA (reference sequence). The V segment lost 1 base and the J segment 11 bases; nucleotides outside the gene matches: 6. The CDR3, as DNA: TGCAGTGCTAGAGGGACAGGGGGCGGTACGGCTTTCTTT. Amino acids: CSARGTGGGTAFF.

The chain is built from TRBV6-1 and TRBJ1-1, with TRBD1 identical over 7 bases. Germline lookup yields CDR1 MNHNS and CDR2 SASEGT. The CDR3 totals 14 residues. V dropped 6 bases and J dropped 1; count of bases not matched to a gene: 5. The DNA of the CDR3 is TGTGCCAGCAGCGAGGGACAGTGGAACACTGAAGCTTTCTTT. It yields the protein CASSEGQWNTEAFF.

This clonotype was seen many times. This chain uses TRBV5-6 with TRBJ2-4; possibly TRBD2 for D (5 bases). This CDR3 is 11 amino acids long. The germline CDR1 and CDR2 sequences are SGHDT and YYEEEE. Trimming stripped 3 bases from V and 10 bases from J, with 8 bases between. CDR3 nucleotide sequence: TGTGCCAGCAGCTCCAGGACTATTCAGTACTTC. It specifies CASSSRTIQYF.